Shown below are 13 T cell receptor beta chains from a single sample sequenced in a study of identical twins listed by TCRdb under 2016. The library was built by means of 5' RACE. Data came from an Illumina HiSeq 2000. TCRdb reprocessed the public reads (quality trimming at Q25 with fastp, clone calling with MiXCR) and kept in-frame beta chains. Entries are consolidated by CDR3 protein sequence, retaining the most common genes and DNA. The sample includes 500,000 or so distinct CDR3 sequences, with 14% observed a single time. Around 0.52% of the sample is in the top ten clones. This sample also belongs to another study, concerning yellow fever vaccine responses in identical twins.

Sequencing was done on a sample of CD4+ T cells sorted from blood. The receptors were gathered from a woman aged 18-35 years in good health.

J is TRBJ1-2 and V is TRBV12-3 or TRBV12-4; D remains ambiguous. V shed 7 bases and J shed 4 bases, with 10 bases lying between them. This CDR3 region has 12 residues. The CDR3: CASTGGFYGYTF. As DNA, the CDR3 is TGTGCCAGCACGGGCGGATTCTATGGCTACACCTTC.

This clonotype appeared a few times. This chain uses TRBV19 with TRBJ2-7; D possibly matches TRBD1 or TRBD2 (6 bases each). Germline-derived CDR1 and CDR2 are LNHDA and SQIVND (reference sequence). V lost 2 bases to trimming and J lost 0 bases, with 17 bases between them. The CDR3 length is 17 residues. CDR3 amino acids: CASSIFGLRDNSYEQYF. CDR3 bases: TGTGCCAGTAGTATATTTGGACTGCGGGACAACTCCTACGAGCAGTACTTC.

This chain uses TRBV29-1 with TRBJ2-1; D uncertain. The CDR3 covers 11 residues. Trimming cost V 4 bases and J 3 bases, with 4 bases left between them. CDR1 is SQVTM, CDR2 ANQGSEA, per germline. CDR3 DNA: TGCAGCGTTGCAGGCTACAATGAGCAGTTCTTC. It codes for CSVAGYNEQFF.

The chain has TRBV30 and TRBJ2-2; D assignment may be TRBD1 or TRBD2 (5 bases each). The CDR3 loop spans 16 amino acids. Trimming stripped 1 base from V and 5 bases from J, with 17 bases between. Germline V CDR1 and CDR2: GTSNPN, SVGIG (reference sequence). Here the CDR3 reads CAWSAQPGATTGELFF. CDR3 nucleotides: TGTGCCTGGAGTGCACAGCCCGGGGCTACTACCGGGGAGCTGTTTTTT.

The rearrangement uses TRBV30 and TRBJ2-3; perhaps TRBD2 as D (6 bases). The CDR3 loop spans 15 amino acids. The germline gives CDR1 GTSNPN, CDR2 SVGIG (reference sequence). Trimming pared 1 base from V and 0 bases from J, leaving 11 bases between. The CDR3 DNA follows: TGTGCCTGGAGTGCTGGACTACCTAGCACAGATACGCAGTATTTT. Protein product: CAWSAGLPSTDTQYF.

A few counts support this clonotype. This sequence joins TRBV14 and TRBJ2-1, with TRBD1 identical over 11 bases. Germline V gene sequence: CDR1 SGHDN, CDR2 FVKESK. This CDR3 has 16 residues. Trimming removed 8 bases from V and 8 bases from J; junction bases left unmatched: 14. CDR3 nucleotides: TGTGCCAGCCAAGAAGCCGGGACAGGGGGTATAGATGAGCAGTTCTTC. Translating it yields CASQEAGTGGIDEQFF. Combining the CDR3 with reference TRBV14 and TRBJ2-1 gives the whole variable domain EAGVTQFPSHSVIEKGQTVTLRCDPISGHDNLYWYRRVMGKEIKFLLHFVKESKQDESGMPNNRFLAERTGGTYSTLKVQPAELEDSGVYFCASQEAGTGGIDEQFFGPGTRLTVL.

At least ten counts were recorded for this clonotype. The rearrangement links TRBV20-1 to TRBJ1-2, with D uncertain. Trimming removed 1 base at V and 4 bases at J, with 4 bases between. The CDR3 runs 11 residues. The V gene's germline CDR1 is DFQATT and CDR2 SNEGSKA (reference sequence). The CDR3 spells CSARVGYGYTF. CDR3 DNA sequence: TGCAGTGCTAGAGTTGGCTATGGCTACACCTTC.

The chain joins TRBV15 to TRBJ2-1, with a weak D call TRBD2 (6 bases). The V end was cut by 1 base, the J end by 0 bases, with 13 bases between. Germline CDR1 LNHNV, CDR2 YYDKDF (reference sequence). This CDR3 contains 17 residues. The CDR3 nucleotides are TGTGCCACCAGCAGAGTCAGATTGGACTACTCCTACAATGAGCAGTTCTTC. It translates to CATSRVRLDYSYNEQFF.

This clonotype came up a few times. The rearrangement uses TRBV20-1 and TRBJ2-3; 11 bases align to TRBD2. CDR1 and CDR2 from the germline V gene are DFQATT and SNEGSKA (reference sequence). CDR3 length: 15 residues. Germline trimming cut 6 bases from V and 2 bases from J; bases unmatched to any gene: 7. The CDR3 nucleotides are TGCAGTGCGACAGGACTAGCGGGTACCACAGATACGCAGTATTTT. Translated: CSATGLAGTTDTQYF.

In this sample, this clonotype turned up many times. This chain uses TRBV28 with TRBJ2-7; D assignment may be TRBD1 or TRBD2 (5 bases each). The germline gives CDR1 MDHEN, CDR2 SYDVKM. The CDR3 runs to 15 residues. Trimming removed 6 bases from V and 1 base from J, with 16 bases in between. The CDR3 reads CASSPGTGPSYEQYF. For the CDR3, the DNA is TGTGCCAGCAGCCCCGGGACGGGCCCTTCCTACGAGCAGTACTTC.

The CDR3 sequence is CASSDTGPPYEQYF. CDR3 DNA: TGTGCCAGCAGCGATACCGGGCCCCCGTACGAGCAGTACTTC. The chain has TRBV6-2 or TRBV6-3 and TRBJ2-7; D not certain. This CDR3 has 14 amino acids. In germline, CDR1 is MNHEY, CDR2 SVGEGT. Trimming stripped 6 bases from V and 4 bases from J, with 16 bases between.

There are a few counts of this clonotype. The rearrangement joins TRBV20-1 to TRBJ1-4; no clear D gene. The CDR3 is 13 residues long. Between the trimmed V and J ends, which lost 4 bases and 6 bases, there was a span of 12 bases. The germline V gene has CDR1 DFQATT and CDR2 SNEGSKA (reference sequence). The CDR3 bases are TGCAGTGCTATCCCCCGGGGAGATGAAAAACTGTTTTTT. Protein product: CSAIPRGDEKLFF.

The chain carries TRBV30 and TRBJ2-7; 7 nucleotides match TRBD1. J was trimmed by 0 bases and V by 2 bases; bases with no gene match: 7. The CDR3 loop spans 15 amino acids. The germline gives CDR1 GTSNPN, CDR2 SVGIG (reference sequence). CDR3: CAWSPGTASSYEQYF. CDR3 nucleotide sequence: TGTGCCTGGAGTCCGGGGACAGCTAGCTCCTACGAGCAGTACTTC.